These 25 T cell receptor beta chains were all obtained from the same sample, sequenced in a study of tumor-infiltrating lymphocytes in primary liver carcinoma. Co-extraction yielded RNA and DNA from roughly 21-30 mg of unsorted bulk tissue. A constant-region primer primed TCR beta cDNA synthesis from about 490 ng of total RNA. Three rounds of nested multiplex PCR with slightly modified ARM-PCR produced TCR beta libraries. A C-beta reverse primer and TRBV1-TRBV30 forward primers served in each of the first two PCR rounds, at 10 cycles apiece. Using its own MiXCR run on the multiplex PCR reads, TCRdb lists one record per CDR3 protein. The repertoire holds about 21,000 distinct CDR3 sequences, with around 79% as singletons. Sequenced: liver tumor tissue from sampling region 1. Specified subset: tumor region T1, superior pole. These receptors came from a woman aged 30 to 39 with primary liver carcinoma and hepatitis B virus infection.

This clonotype has more than one count but fewer than ten. V is TRBV4-3 and J is TRBJ2-1, with D possibly matching TRBD2 (6 bases). The germline V gene encodes CDR1 LGHNA and CDR2 YSLEER. CDR3 length: 16 amino acids. In DNA form, the CDR3 reads TGCAGTAGCAGCCAAGATGCGGGAAGCTCCTACAATGAGCAGTTCTTC. This encodes CSSSQDAGSSYNEQFF.

This chain joins TRBV29-1 and TRBJ2-5, with TRBD2 matching 8 bases. The CDR3 consists of 15 residues. The germline V gene has CDR1 SQVTM and CDR2 ANQGSEA. The CDR3 is CDVETGRGVRETQYF. The CDR3 nucleotides are TGCGACGTTGAAACCGGGAGGGGAGTGAGGGAGACCCAGTACTTC.

Regarding this clonotype: Likely a read error: the CDR3 ends without its conserved phenylalanine or tryptophan. V gene TRBV11-2 combines with J gene TRBJ2-7; a possible D gene is TRBD2 (5 bases). From germline, CDR1 is SGHAT and CDR2 FQNNGV. The CDR3 is made up of 14 amino acids. The CDR3 protein is CVSRRLGIGSEQYS. The CDR3 DNA reads as TGTGTCAGCAGGCGCCTCGGGATAGGGAGCGAGCAGTACTCC.

A word on this clonotype: A read error may produce the germline difference seen at one junction end. This sequence joins TRBV11-1 and TRBJ2-1; D not certain. The CDR3 contains 15 residues. Germline V gene sequence: CDR1 SGHAT, CDR2 FQDESV (reference sequence). The CDR3 nucleotides read TGTGCCATCAGCCGGAGAGTGGCCTCCTACAATGAGCAGTTCTTC. Amino acid sequence: CAISRRVASYNEQFF.

The chain couples TRBV5-4 to TRBJ2-3, with 10 bases identical to TRBD2. There are 18 residues in the CDR3. Germline V gives CDR1 SGHNT, CDR2 YYREEE (reference sequence). The DNA for the CDR3 is TGTGTTAGCAGTAACCAGGCGGCTAGCGGGAGTCGGACAGATACGCAGTATTTT. Amino acids: CVSSNQAASGSRTDTQYF.

The sample holds one count of this clonotype. V usage is TRBV7-8 and J usage is TRBJ2-7; the D is unclear. This CDR3 has 18 residues. The germline V and J ends were trimmed by 7 bases and 2 bases, with 27 bases remaining between them. Germline V gives CDR1 SGHVS, CDR2 FQNEAQ. The CDR3 here is CASNSGRGCTMSAYEQYF. In DNA, the CDR3 is TGTGCCAGCAACTCGGGTCGCGGTTGTACTATGAGCGCCTACGAGCAGTACTTC.

This clonotype has a single count. Because it lacks the conserved phenylalanine or tryptophan at the end, this CDR3 is likely a read error. The chain employs TRBV2 and TRBJ1-5; no firm D call. Germline values: CDR1 SNHLY, CDR2 FYNNEI. The CDR3 covers 13 residues. The CDR3: CASSDDSNQTQHY. In DNA, the CDR3 is TGTGCCAGCAGTGACGATAGCAATCAGACCCAGCATTAT.

V is TRBV7-9 and J is TRBJ2-2; D is possibly TRBD1 (6 bases). The CDR3 covers 13 residues. Trimming pared 10 bases from V and 5 bases from J, leaving 14 bases between. CDR1 SEHNR and CDR2 FQNEAQ come from the germline V gene (reference sequence). The CDR3 loop is CANTRGNTGELFF. The CDR3 DNA reads as TGTGCCAACACTAGGGGGAATACCGGGGAGCTGTTTTTT.

Note on this clonotype: No conserved phenylalanine or tryptophan is present at the end of the CDR3, so a read error is the likely explanation. The chain is built from TRBV11-1 and TRBJ2-5; no clear D gene. CDR3 size: 14 residues. Germline V gives CDR1 SGHAT, CDR2 FQDESV (reference sequence). Trimming took off 2 bases at V and 3 bases at J, with 10 bases between the two ends. CDR3 DNA sequence: TGTGCCAGCAGCTTAACAGCGCGCGAAGAGACCCAGTACATC. It specifies CASSLTAREETQYI.

A remark on this clonotype: This likely comes from a read error, as the CDR3 has no conserved phenylalanine or tryptophan at its end. J is TRBJ2-2 and V is TRBV11-2, with 9 bases matching TRBD2. In germline, CDR1 is SGHAT, CDR2 FQNNGV. The length of the CDR3 is 16 residues. CDR3 DNA: TGTGTCTGCAGCTTAGTGGCGCTAGCGGGAACCGGGGACCTGTTTTCT. Protein product: CVCSLVALAGTGDLFS.

A remark on this clonotype: Given a much more abundant clone one base away, this may be a read error. The CDR3 does not end in the conserved phenylalanine or tryptophan, so this is likely a read error. The chain recombines TRBV7-2 with TRBJ1-1; 9 positions match TRBD1. CDR3 length: 17 residues. J gave up 2 bases and V 3 bases, and 10 bases lay outside the gene matches. CDR1 and CDR2 from the germline V gene are SGHTA and FQGNSA. Written as DNA, the CDR3 is TGTGCCAGCAGCTTCGCACAGGGGGCGGGGGGAAACACTGAAGCTTTCCTT. Protein product: CASSFAQGAGGNTEAFL.

As for this clonotype: The germline gene is not matched at one end of the junction; a read error may be the cause. The chain carries TRBV6-6 and TRBJ2-5; D perhaps matches TRBD1 (6 bases). This CDR3 comprises 16 residues. The V gene's germline CDR1 is MNHNY and CDR2 SVGAGI (reference sequence). The CDR3 sequence: CVSSLRAAGAGETHYF. CDR3 DNA sequence: TGTGTCAGCTCTCTTAGGGCAGCAGGGGCTGGGGAGACCCATTACTTC.

A word on this clonotype: Given a much more abundant clone one base away, this may be a read error. The chain employs TRBV15 and TRBJ2-2, with a weak D call TRBD1 (6 bases). V lost 8 bases and J lost 6, with 19 bases in between. This CDR3 is built from 15 residues. CDR1 and CDR2 from the germline V gene are LNHNV and YYDKDF (reference sequence). CDR3 sequence (DNA): TGTGCCACCGGCAACTCCGGGACAATGGCCGGGGAGCTGTTTTTT. Amino acids: CATGNSGTMAGELFF. The full variable domain, in which reference TRBV15 and TRBJ2-2 provide the parts outside the CDR3, is DAMVIQNPRYQVTQFGKPVTLSCSQTLNHNVMYWYQQKSSQAPKLLFHYYDKDFNNEADTPDNFQSRRPNTSFCFLDIRSPGLGDTAMYLCATGNSGTMAGELFFGEGSRLTVL.

This clonotype was observed a single time. Because it lacks the conserved phenylalanine or tryptophan at the end, this CDR3 is likely a read error. This chain joins TRBV10-3 and TRBJ2-5, with unresolved D. The CDR3 is 15 amino acids. Per the germline V gene, CDR1 is ENHRY and CDR2 is SYGVKD. CDR3 DNA sequence: TGTGCTATCATTGAGTCGGCTACCAGACAAGAGACCCAGTACTTG. As protein: CAIIESATRQETQYL.

About this clonotype itself: The conserved phenylalanine or tryptophan is not found at the CDR3 terminus, so this likely reflects a read error. The chain combines TRBV4-3 with TRBJ2-7; D possibly corresponds to TRBD2 (6 bases). This CDR3 region has 18 residues. CDR1 is LGHNA, CDR2 YSLEER, per germline. The V and J ends lost 1 base and 3 bases respectively, with 22 bases between them. CDR3 region: CASSQAMMGGHISYEQYC. The CDR3 coding sequence is TGCGCCAGCAGCCAAGCTATGATGGGGGGTCACATTAGCTACGAGCAGTACTGT.

This clonotype occurred many times. The chain uses TRBV11-2 and TRBJ2-7, with a possible D match to TRBD1 (6 bases). This CDR3 is built from 17 residues. Germline values: CDR1 SGHAT, CDR2 FQNNGV. CDR3 sequence (DNA): TGTGGTAGCAGCTTAGGCTTCGGGACACCCAGCTCCTACGAGCAGTACTTC. It codes for CGSSLGFGTPSSYEQYF.

Remarks on this clonotype: Mismatch with germline at one junction end may stem from a read error. This chain uses TRBV5-4 with TRBJ2-3; maybe TRBD1 (5 bases). The germline V gene encodes CDR1 SGHNT and CDR2 YYREEE (reference sequence). The CDR3 extends over 17 amino acids. The CDR3 reads CVSSVDGHSPPTDTQYF. CDR3 nucleotide sequence: TGTGTCAGCAGCGTAGACGGACACTCTCCACCCACAGATACACAGTATTTT.

About this clonotype: An end of the junction does not agree with germline; a read error may underlie this. V usage is TRBV28 and J usage is TRBJ2-1; 14 bases are a match to TRBD2. The CDR3 length is 16 residues. Germline-derived CDR1 and CDR2 are MDHEN and SYDVKM. Here the CDR3 DNA reads TGTGCCAGCAGTCCCGGGACTAGCGGGAGCACACATGACCAGTTCTTC. It translates to CASSPGTSGSTHDQFF.

This clonotype was counted a single time. The junction departs from germline at one end; a sequencing error may be responsible. The chain carries TRBV4-3 and TRBJ2-7; 7 nucleotides line up with TRBD2. Germline V lookup: CDR1 LGHNA, CDR2 YSLEER. This CDR3 comprises 18 residues. In nucleotides, the CDR3 is TGCGCCAGGAGCCAAGCTACGACGGGGGGTCACATTAGCTACGAGCAGTACTTC. Translated: CARSQATTGGHISYEQYF.

The chain employs TRBV16 and TRBJ1-3, with 8 bases fitting TRBD1. The germline CDR1 and CDR2 sequences are KGHSY and FQNENV. This CDR3 has 16 residues. For the CDR3, the DNA is TGTGTCAACAGCCATGACCGGACAGGGAGTGGGAACACCATATATTTT. Residues: CVNSHDRTGSGNTIYF. The variable domain in full, completed from reference TRBV16 and TRBJ1-3, reads GEEVAQTPKHLVRGEGQKAKLYCAPIKGHSYVFWYQQVLKNEFKFLISFQNENVFDETGMPKERFSAKCLPNSPCSLEIQATKLEDSAVYFCVNSHDRTGSGNTIYFGEGSWLTVV.

The chain uses TRBV20-1 and TRBJ2-7; possible D gene TRBD2, 5 bases. The V end lost 8 bases, the J end lost 4 bases, and 21 bases lay between the germline ends. The CDR3 is made up of 14 amino acids. CDR1 is DFQATT and CDR2 is SNEGSKA in the germline V gene (reference sequence). CDR3 amino acids: CSTSRTSGRYEQYF. The CDR3 DNA is TGCAGTACATCCCGGACCAGCGGAAGATACGAGCAGTACTTC.

Concerning this clonotype itself: One end of the junction fails to match germline, which may point to a read error. This chain joins TRBV5-8 and TRBJ2-1; D unresolved. There are 13 residues in the CDR3. In germline, CDR1 is SGHTS, CDR2 YDEGEE. This chain's CDR3 is CDSSSRSTNEQFF. The CDR3 DNA reads as TGTGACAGCAGCTCCCGATCAACCAATGAGCAGTTCTTC. The full variable domain, rest sourced from reference TRBV5-8 and TRBJ2-1, is EAGVTQSPTHLIKTRGQQATLRCSPISGHTSVYWYQQALGLGLQFLLWYDEGEERNRGNFPPRFSGRQFPNYSSELNVNALELEDSALYLCDSSSRSTNEQFFGPGTRLTVL.

Only one count was recorded for this clonotype. Its ends do not fully match the called genes, so a read error is possible. The rearrangement uses TRBV28 and TRBJ2-6; possibly TRBD1 or TRBD2 for D (5 bases each). The CDR3 length is 16 residues. Germline V gene lookup returns CDR1 MDHEN and CDR2 SYDVKM. The CDR3: CASRWLGTPWANVLTF. The CDR3 DNA follows: TGTGCCAGCAGATGGTTGGGGACCCCGTGGGCCAACGTACTGACTTTC.

With respect to this clonotype: One end of the junction is discordant with germline, which a read error may explain. The J gene is TRBJ1-2, the V gene TRBV28; 11 bases line up with TRBD1. This CDR3 contains 15 residues. The germline V gene has CDR1 MDHEN and CDR2 SYDVKM. Here the CDR3 DNA reads TGTACCAACATCCAAGGACAGGGGGCTAACTATGGCTACAGCTTC. Protein product: CTNIQGQGANYGYSF.

With respect to this clonotype: Germline is not matched at one junction end, which may reflect a read error. The chain combines TRBV13 with TRBJ2-5; no firm D call. Germline V gene sequence: CDR1 PRHDT, CDR2 FYEKMQ (reference sequence). The CDR3 sequence is 11 residues long. The CDR3 DNA follows: TGTGCCGGCAGCTTCCAAGAGACCCAGTACTTC. Translation gives CAGSFQETQYF.